This T cell receptor (beta chain) comes out of a study of shared clonotypes between healthy human individuals. Study-wide background: Every donor yielded three CD4 naive, three CD4 memory, two CD8 naive and one CD8 memory plate. Study-level findings and limits: Among several donors, about 4.6% of naive CD4 clonotypes were found in common.

Germline values: CDR1 LGHNT, CDR2 FRNRAP. V shed 0 bases and J shed 0 bases, with 15 bases lying between them. The CDR3 sequence is 19 residues long. As for this clone: Its antigen remains unknown.

The protocol was immunoSEQ multiplex PCR, while the TCRdb copy is restricted to in-frame clones and leaves out a portion. The table has about 2.3 million clones, just over 90% seen once. This sequence originates from a man in his late teens or twenties in good health. Some clones in this sample may be carry-over from other donors' samples. Sequencing used naive CD4+ T cells from PBMCs. Subset: CD45RA+ positively selected. The chain joins TRBV12-5 to TRBJ2-6; maybe TRBD2 (5 bases). In DNA form, the CDR3 reads TGTGCTAGTGGTTTGGTACTAGACGGATCAACCTCTGGGGCCAACGTCCTGACTTTC. Amino acid sequence: CASGLVLDGSTSGANVLTF.